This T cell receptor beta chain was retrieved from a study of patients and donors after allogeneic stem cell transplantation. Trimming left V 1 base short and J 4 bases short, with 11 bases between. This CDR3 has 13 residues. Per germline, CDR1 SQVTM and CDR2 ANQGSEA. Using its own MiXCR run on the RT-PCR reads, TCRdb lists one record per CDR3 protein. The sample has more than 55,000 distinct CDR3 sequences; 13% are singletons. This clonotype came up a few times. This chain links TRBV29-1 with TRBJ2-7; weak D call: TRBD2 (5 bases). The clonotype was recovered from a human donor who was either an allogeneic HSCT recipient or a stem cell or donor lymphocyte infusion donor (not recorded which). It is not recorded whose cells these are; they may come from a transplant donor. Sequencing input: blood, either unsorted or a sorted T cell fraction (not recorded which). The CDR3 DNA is TGCAGCGTTGAAGGGGCTGCGGGTTACGAGCAGTACTTC. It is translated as CSVEGAAGYEQYF.